This T cell receptor (beta chain) was sequenced for a study of T cell repertoires in cytomegalovirus infection. The CDR3 covers 15 residues. V lost 7 bases and J lost 2, with 18 bases in between. In TCRdb, the reads were re-called with MiXCR into one record per CDR3 protein. The data contain around 190,000 distinct CDR3 sequences, 13% to 15% of them singletons. The table lists this clonotype with many counts. Sequenced material: PBMCs. J is TRBJ2-7 and V is TRBV12-3 or TRBV12-4, with D tentatively TRBD2 (6 bases). This sequence originates from a human donor in good health (CMV status not recorded). Some clones in this sample may be carry-over from other donors' samples. This CDR3 is CASNKRDGGTYEQYF. Here the CDR3 DNA reads TGTGCCAGCAACAAGAGGGACGGCGGGACCTACGAGCAGTACTTC.